The 8 T cell receptor beta chains listed next were all sequenced from one sample in a study of blood T cell repertoires in COVID-19. Clones were sequenced by immunoSEQ multiplex PCR, and TCRdb holds only the in-frame ones, with some missing. Here the sample spans tens of thousands of clones, around 90% being singletons. The specimen was peripheral blood. The source is a woman older than 75 with acute or convalescent COVID-19.

This chain uses TRBV20-1 with TRBJ1-1, with D tentatively TRBD1 (5 bases). V lost 6 bases, J lost 5 bases, and 19 bases lay in between. This CDR3 region has 14 residues. Germline values: CDR1 DFQATT, CDR2 SNEGSKA (reference sequence). The CDR3 nucleotides read TGCAGTGCCAGTAAGGGGACTCGGGATACTGAAGCTTTCTTT. It codes for CSASKGTRDTEAFF.

This chain links TRBV7-3 with TRBJ2-6, with D perhaps TRBD1 (6 bases). Trimming cost V 4 bases and J 4 bases, with 17 bases left between them. CDR3 length equals 17 residues. Germline V gene data show CDR1 as SGHTA and CDR2 as FQGTGA. For the CDR3, the DNA is TGTGCCAGCAGCTACACCTCCGCAGGGGCCGGGGCCAACGTCCTGACTTTC. Translated, it gives CASSYTSAGAGANVLTF.

The chain carries TRBV15 and TRBJ2-2, with a possible D match to TRBD2 (5 bases). Germline CDR1 and CDR2: LNHNV and YYDKDF (reference sequence). This CDR3 has 14 amino acids. V lost 0 bases to trimming and J lost 5 bases, with 7 bases between them. The CDR3 loop reads CATSRDLATGELFF. The CDR3, as DNA: TGTGCCACCAGCAGAGATCTAGCAACCGGGGAGCTGTTTTTT.

The chain couples TRBV6-5 to TRBJ1-1; TRBD1 matches at 9 bases. The CDR3 runs to 13 residues. V was pared by 6 bases and J by 8 bases, with 7 bases of the junction left unmatched. Germline loops: CDR1 MNHEY, CDR2 SVGAGI. The CDR3 DNA is TGTGCCAGCAGCCGGTACAGGGGGCCCGAAGCTTTCTTT. This translates into CASSRYRGPEAFF.

The rearrangement joins TRBV15 to TRBJ1-5; 8 positions agree with TRBD1. The CDR3 covers 17 residues. J was trimmed by 1 base and V by 0 bases; bases with no gene match: 5. Germline-derived CDR1 and CDR2 are LNHNV and YYDKDF (reference sequence). In DNA form, the CDR3 reads TGTGCCACCAGCAGAGAATTTGGGACAGGAAGCAATCAGCCCCAGCATTTT. Amino acid sequence: CATSREFGTGSNQPQHF.

The chain couples TRBV28 to TRBJ1-1; 9 positions match TRBD1. Germline values: CDR1 MDHEN, CDR2 SYDVKM. This CDR3 has 14 amino acids. V was pared by 4 bases and J by 4 bases, with 4 bases of the junction left unmatched. The CDR3 sequence is CASSSGQGGTEAFF. The CDR3 region has the DNA TGTGCCAGCAGTTCGGGACAGGGTGGCACTGAAGCTTTCTTT.

As to this clone: Other DNA sequences in the same sample also yield this CDR3. This chain links TRBV28 with TRBJ1-2; D might be TRBD1 (6 bases). In germline, CDR1 is MDHEN, CDR2 SYDVKM. Trimming removed 6 bases at V and 4 bases at J, with 9 bases between. The CDR3 is 12 residues long. CDR3 protein: CASSLGGYGYTF. The CDR3 nucleotides are TGTGCCAGCAGCCTAGGGGGCTATGGCTACACCTTC.

This clone was recorded only once. The rearrangement joins TRBV19 to TRBJ2-1, with TRBD2 matching over 7 bases. This CDR3 spans 13 amino acids. Per the germline V gene, CDR1 is LNHDA and CDR2 is SQIVND (reference sequence). The J segment lost 4 bases and the V segment lost 7 bases, leaving 4 bases of the junction unmatched. CDR3 coding DNA: TGTGCCAGTAACTTGCGGGGGTACAATGAGCAGTTCTTC. Translation gives CASNLRGYNEQFF.